This T cell receptor (beta chain) was documented in a study of blood T cell repertoires in COVID-19. Study in general: The origin of the acute and convalescent COVID-19 samples was the United States, Italy and Spain. The analysed material was cDNA or gDNA that came from T cells, B-cell-depleted T cells, or PBMCs.

The authors' processing: Amplifying reference gene primers gave estimates of nucleated cell counts. Clones were sequenced by immunoSEQ multiplex PCR, and TCRdb holds only the in-frame ones, with some missing. That table gives V, J and clone size, and the DNA gave D and trimming. The table has around 260,000 clones, about nine tenths seen once; the top ten hold 0.94%. This TCR was recovered from a woman aged 35 to 49 who had recovered from COVID-19. Sample: peripheral blood.

CDR3 sequence (DNA): TGTGCCAGCAGCAAAGAAGCTAGCGGGAATTCCTACGAGCAGTACTTC. It is translated as CASSKEASGNSYEQYF. The rearrangement joins TRBV21-1 to TRBJ2-7; TRBD2, as called in the table, went unchecked against the DNA. TRBV21-1 is designated a pseudogene. This CDR3 has 16 residues.